This T cell receptor beta chain is from a study of tumor and adjacent non-tumor tissue in lung cancer. The overall study: The patients, approximately 9 men and about five women, were roughly 30 to 80 with stage I to III disease. About 4.2 million productive TCRbeta reads were obtained per sample on average.

Of note for this clonotype: The antigen is unknown. At one end, the junction sequence differs from germline, possibly due to a read error.

RNA was extracted from bulk tissue without any cell sorting. This non-tumor lung sample came from over 3 cm beyond the tumor edge. Study-wide findings and caveats: In normal lung, the top 100 clones were significantly more dominant than in tumor.

Germline assignment: CDR1 MNHEY and CDR2 SVGEGT. This CDR3 is 14 amino acids long. TCRbeta libraries were built with three rounds of nested PCR, modified from ARM-PCR. TCRdb processed the multiplex PCR reads anew with MiXCR; each CDR3 protein has one entry. The table includes more than 45,000 distinct CDR3 sequences, about two thirds detected once. Sequenced material: distant non-tumor lung tissue. The chain carries TRBV6-2 or TRBV6-3 and TRBJ2-1; the D call may be TRBD1 or TRBD2 (5 bases each). The clonotype comes from a woman aged 70-85 years with non-small cell lung cancer. The CDR3 DNA is TGTACCAGCAGTTACCCAGTGAGGGGCAATGAGCAGTTCTTC. Its translation is CTSSYPVRGNEQFF.